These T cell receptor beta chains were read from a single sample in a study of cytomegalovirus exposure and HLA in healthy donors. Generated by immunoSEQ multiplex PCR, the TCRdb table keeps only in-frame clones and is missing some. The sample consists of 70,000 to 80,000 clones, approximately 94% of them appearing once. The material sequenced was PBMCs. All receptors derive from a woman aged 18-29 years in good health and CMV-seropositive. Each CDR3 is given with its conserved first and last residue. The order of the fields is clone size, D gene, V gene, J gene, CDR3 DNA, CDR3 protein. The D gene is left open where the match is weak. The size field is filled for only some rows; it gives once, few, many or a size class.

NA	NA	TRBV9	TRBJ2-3	TGTGCCAGCAGCCTCCGGTTGGGGGGGGCGGGAGATACGCAGTATTTT	CASSLRLGGAGDTQYF
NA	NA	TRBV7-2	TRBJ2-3	TGTGCCAGCAGCTTAGTCAGGGGCACAGATACGCAGTATTTT	CASSLVRGTDTQYF
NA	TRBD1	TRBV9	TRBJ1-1	TGTGCCAGCAGCATAAGAGACAGGGGCCAGACTGAAGCTTTCTTT	CASSIRDRGQTEAFF
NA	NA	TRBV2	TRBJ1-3	TGTGCCAGCAGTTCTAACAGGGCTGGAAACACCATATATTTT	CASSSNRAGNTIYF
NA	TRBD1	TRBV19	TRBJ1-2	TGTGCCAGTAGTTCCACCCGACAGGGCCGCTATGGCTACACCTTC	CASSSTRQGRYGYTF
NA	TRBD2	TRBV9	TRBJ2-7	TGTGCCAGCAGCGTACTAGCGGGAGAGTGGTACGAGCAGTACTTC	CASSVLAGEWYEQYF
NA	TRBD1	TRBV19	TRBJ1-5	TGTGCCAGTAGTAACCACGGGACAGGGGGCTTTCGGCCCCAGCATTTT	CASSNHGTGGFRPQHF
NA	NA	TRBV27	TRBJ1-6	TGTGCCAGCAGTTTATCGTGGCAGGGAACAAACTATAATTCACCCCTCCACTTT	CASSLSWQGTNYNSPLHF
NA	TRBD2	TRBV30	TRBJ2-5	TGTGCCTCCTCTAGCGGGGGCTACACAGAGACCCAGTACTTC	CASSSGGYTETQYF
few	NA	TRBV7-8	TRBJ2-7	TGTGCCAGCAGCCCCGGTCGGGGATACGAGCAGTACTTC	CASSPGRGYEQYF
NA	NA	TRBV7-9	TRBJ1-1	TGTGCCAGCACCAAGCGAGGTGATGAAGCTTTCTTT	CASTKRGDEAFF
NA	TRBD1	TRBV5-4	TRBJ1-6	TGTGCCAGCAGCTTTGGACAGGGAAATTCACCCCTCCACTTT	CASSFGQGNSPLHF
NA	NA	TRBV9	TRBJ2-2	TGTGCCAGCAGCGTAGGATGGGGGGCGAACACCGGGGAGCTGTTTTTT	CASSVGWGANTGELFF
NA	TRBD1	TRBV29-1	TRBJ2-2	TGCAGCGTGAAGACAGGGTGGGACACCGGGGAGCTGTTTTTT	CSVKTGWDTGELFF
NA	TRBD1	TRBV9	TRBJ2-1	TGTGCCAGCAGCCGAGGGGGCGGTGGCCCCTACAATGAGCAGTTCTTC	CASSRGGGGPYNEQFF
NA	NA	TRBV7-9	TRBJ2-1	TGTGCCAGCAGCTTACCTGGGGGGAGCTCCTACAATGAGCAGTTCTTC	CASSLPGGSSYNEQFF
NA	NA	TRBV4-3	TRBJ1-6	TGCGCCAGCAGCCGGGGGTCACAGGGAAGCATGACTCGCTCCTATAATTCACCCCTCCACTTT	CASSRGSQGSMTRSYNSPLHF
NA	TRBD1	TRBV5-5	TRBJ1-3	TGTGCCAGCAGCCCCGGACAGGGGGCTCTCGTTTCTGGAAACACCATATATTTT	CASSPGQGALVSGNTIYF
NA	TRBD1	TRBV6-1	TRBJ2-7	TGTGCCACATCCCTAGACAGGGGGCTATACGAGCAGTACTTC	CATSLDRGLYEQYF
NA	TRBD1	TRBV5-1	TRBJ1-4	TGCGCCAGCAGCTCCACCGGGACAGGGGGTGGCGAAAAACTGTTTTTT	CASSSTGTGGGEKLFF
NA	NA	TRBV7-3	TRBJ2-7	TGTGCCAGCAGCTTACATCCGGGGGAGCAGTACTTC	CASSLHPGEQYF
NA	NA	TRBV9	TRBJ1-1	TGTGCCAGCAGCGTAGTGGGGACATTTAACACTGAAGCTTTCTTT	CASSVVGTFNTEAFF
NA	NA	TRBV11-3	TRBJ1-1	TGTGCCAGCAGCTTAGAGGCGAACACTGAAGCTTTCTTT	CASSLEANTEAFF
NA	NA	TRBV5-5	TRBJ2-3	TGTGCCAGCAGCTGGGGGGGCACAGATACGCAGTATTTT	CASSWGGTDTQYF
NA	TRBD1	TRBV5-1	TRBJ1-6	TGCGCCAGCAGCATTACAGGGGGCAGCTCCTATAATTCACCCCTCCACTTT	CASSITGGSSYNSPLHF
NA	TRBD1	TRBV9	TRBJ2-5	TGTGCCAGCAGCGCCGACAGGGGCTGGGGAGAGACCCAGTACTTC	CASSADRGWGETQYF
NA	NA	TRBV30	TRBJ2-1	TGTGCCTGGAGTTATTACAATGAGCAGTTCTTC	CAWSYYNEQFF
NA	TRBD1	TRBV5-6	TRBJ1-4	TGTGCCAGCAGCTTGGACGGGACAGGGGAAAAACTGTTTTTT	CASSLDGTGEKLFF
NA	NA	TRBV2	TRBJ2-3	TGTGCCAGCAGTGAATTTGGGGCACTATCAAGCACAGATACGCAGTATTTT	CASSEFGALSSTDTQYF
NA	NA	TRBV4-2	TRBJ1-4	TGTGCCAGCAGCCAAGATGGGACGGGGGGCGTCGAAAAACTGTTTTTT	CASSQDGTGGVEKLFF
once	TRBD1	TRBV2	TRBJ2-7	TGTGCCAGCCGGGACAGATTCTACGAGCAGTACTTC	CASRDRFYEQYF
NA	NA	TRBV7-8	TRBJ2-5	TGTGCCAGCAGCCCGGACAGAATAATGCAAGAGACCCAGTACTTC	CASSPDRIMQETQYF
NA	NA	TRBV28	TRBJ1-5	TGTGCCAGCAGTCGAGCCAGGTATAGCAATCAGCCCCAGCATTTT	CASSRARYSNQPQHF
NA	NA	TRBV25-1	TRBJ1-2	TGTGCCAGCAGTGGTAACCGGGACATGGCCTATGGCTACACCTTC	CASSGNRDMAYGYTF
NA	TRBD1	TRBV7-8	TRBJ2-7	TGTGCCAGCAGCCCATACAGGGGTTTGGGCTACGAGCAGTACTTC	CASSPYRGLGYEQYF
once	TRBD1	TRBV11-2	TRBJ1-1	TGTGCCAGCAGCTTGACAGGGATGGATGAAGCTTTCTTT	CASSLTGMDEAFF
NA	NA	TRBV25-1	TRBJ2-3	TGTGCCAGCAGTGAACGAGGGTTAGCTTCAGATACGCAGTATTTT	CASSERGLASDTQYF
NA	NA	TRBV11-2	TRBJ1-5	TGTGCCAGCAGCCGTTATAGCAATCAGCCCCAGCATTTT	CASSRYSNQPQHF
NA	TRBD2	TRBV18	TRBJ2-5	TGTGCCAGCCTTTCCAGATCGGGACTAATCCAAGAGACCCAGTACTTC	CASLSRSGLIQETQYF
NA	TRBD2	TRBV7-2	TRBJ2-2	TGTGCCAGCAGCTCAGGGACTAGCGGGACCGGGGAGCTGTTTTTT	CASSSGTSGTGELFF
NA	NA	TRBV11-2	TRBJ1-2	TGTGCCAGCAGCTCATTGAGGCGAGACAGGAAAGCTAACTATGGCTACACCTTC	CASSSLRRDRKANYGYTF
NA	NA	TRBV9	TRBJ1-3	TGTGCCAGCAGTCTTAGCTCTGGAAACACCATATATTTT	CASSLSSGNTIYF
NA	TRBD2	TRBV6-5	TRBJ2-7	TGTGCCAGCAGTGAGGGACTAGCGGTCTACGAGCAGTACTTC	CASSEGLAVYEQYF
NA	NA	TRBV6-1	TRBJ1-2	TGTGCCAGCATCTTGGGGCAGGGCTATGGCTACACCTTC	CASILGQGYGYTF
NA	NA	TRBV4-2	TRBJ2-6	TGTGCCAGCAGCCTGGAGGGGAGCTTCTTTAGAGGGGCCAACGTCCTGACTTTC	CASSLEGSFFRGANVLTF
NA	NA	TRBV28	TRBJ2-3	TGTGCCAGCAGCCCTGCGTCGCGGGACACAGATACGCAGTATTTT	CASSPASRDTDTQYF
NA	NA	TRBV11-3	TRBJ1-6	TGTGCCAGCAGCTTAGCCTACGGAGCGTTGAGCTCCTATAATTCACCCCTCCACTTT	CASSLAYGALSSYNSPLHF